This T cell receptor (beta chain) was obtained from a study of CD8+ T cells in alopecia areata. Study at large: Tofacitinib dosing lasted 6 to 18 months, which was then followed by 6 months off drug. Study-level results: Higher clonality was seen in lesional scalp than in normal scalp, especially in alopecia totalis/universalis. Sequencing of scalp tissue also captures the resident alphabeta T cells of normal skin.

A few counts support this clone. Its antigen is as yet unknown. The authors extracted RNA and reverse transcribed it into cDNA as the sequencing template. Using immunoSEQ multiplex PCR, the repertoire was profiled, and TCRdb retains in-frame clones only, with some absent. The sample yields 110,000 to 150,000 clones, about 51% seen once. CDR1 and CDR2 from the germline V gene are SQVTM and ANQGSEA. After removal of 7 bases from V and 5 bases from J, the junction contained 7 bases not matched to a gene. CDR3 length equals 12 residues. The TCR originated in a human donor with alopecia areata. This chain links TRBV29-1 with TRBJ1-1; TRBD1 matches 7 bases. The sequences come from CD4+ T cells sorted from blood, collected at week 0. Here the CDR3 reads CSATTGLTEAFF. The CDR3 DNA reads as TGCAGCGCAACGACAGGGCTGACTGAAGCTTTCTTT.